This paragraph covers one T cell receptor beta chain sequence. Its antigen is still unknown. Both 60 Vbeta primers and 13 Jbeta primers went into the PCR. Using immunoSEQ multiplex PCR, the repertoire was profiled, and TCRdb retains in-frame clones only, with some absent. The sample includes under 150,000 clones, 75% to 85% seen only once; the top ten take just over 8%. These data belong to a study of cytomegalovirus exposure and HLA in healthy donors. For the study at large: Unique TCRs numbering around 85 million, obtained from HLA-typed donors, made up an early data release.

Findings and caveats of the study: The study labeled approximately 150 TCR beta chains cytomegalovirus-associated.

Deletions cut 5 bases from V and 6 bases from J, with 17 bases between. In germline, CDR1 is MNHNY, CDR2 SVGAGI (reference sequence). The CDR3 length is 15 residues. The TCR originated in a woman between 50 and 59 years old in good health and CMV-seropositive. Input material: PBMCs. The rearrangement joins TRBV6-6 to TRBJ2-4, with D perhaps matching TRBD2 (6 bases). This CDR3 reads CASSLPGGGSNIQYF. The CDR3, as DNA: TGTGCCAGCAGTCTCCCCGGGGGTGGGTCAAACATTCAGTACTTC.